This record looks at one T cell receptor (beta chain) sequence and its context. Unique molecular identifiers were incorporated when the TCRbeta library was constructed. TCRdb reprocessed the PCR reads with MiXCR, giving one entry per CDR3 protein. The sample yields 640,000 or so distinct CDR3 sequences, approximately 15% seen once. The sample originates from a study of T-cell reconstitution after alpha-beta-depleted transplantation in children. Trimming pared 5 bases from V and 11 bases from J, leaving 18 bases between. The CDR3 extends over 13 amino acids. Germline CDR1 reads SEHNR; CDR2 reads FQNEAQ (reference sequence).

The chain employs TRBV7-9 and TRBJ2-5; D perhaps matches TRBD2 (6 bases). The clonotype originates from a human donor who donated a stem cell graft to a child with acute myeloid leukemia. The sample here was PBMCs from the stem cell graft donor, taken from the stem cell graft. The CDR3 loop reads CASSLGTPENQYF. The CDR3 DNA is TGTGCCAGCAGCCTCGGGACTCCGGAGAATCAGTACTTC.